The clone carrying this T cell receptor (beta chain) was recorded a few times. The sample belongs to a study of blood T cell repertoires in COVID-19. Study information: T cells, B-cell-depleted T cells, or PBMCs supplied cDNA or gDNA.

The length of the CDR3 is 13 residues. The V and J ends lost 6 bases and 4 bases respectively, with 10 bases between them. Per the germline V gene, CDR1 is MNHEY and CDR2 is SVGEGT. As originally analysed: Nucleated cell number was recorded as an estimate derived from reference gene primer amplification. Produced via immunoSEQ multiplex PCR; TCRdb's table is partial and in-frame only. V and J calls plus clone size are reproduced from that table; the DNA served to infer D and trimming. The data contain about 200,000 clones, 80% of them singletons. The specimen sequenced was PBMCs or T cells enriched from blood (not recorded which). The clonotype was recovered from a woman aged 40 to 50 with acute COVID-19. The chain combines TRBV6-2 or TRBV6-3 with TRBJ1-5; the D gene is possibly TRBD1 (6 bases). The DNA for the CDR3 is TGTGCCAGCAGCGTGGACAGTAATCAGCCCCAGCATTTT. Translating it yields CASSVDSNQPQHF.